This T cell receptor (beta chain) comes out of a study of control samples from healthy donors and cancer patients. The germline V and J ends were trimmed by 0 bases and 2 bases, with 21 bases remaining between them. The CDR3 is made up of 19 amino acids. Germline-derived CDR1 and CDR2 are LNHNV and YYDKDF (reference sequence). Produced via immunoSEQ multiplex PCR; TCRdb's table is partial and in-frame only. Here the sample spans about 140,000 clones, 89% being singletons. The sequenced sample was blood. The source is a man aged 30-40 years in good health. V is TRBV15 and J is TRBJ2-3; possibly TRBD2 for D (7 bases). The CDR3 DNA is TGTGCCACCAGCAGAGAGGGAGGAGCGGCGGGGGCTTCCACAGATACGCAGTATTTT. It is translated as CATSREGGAAGASTDTQYF.